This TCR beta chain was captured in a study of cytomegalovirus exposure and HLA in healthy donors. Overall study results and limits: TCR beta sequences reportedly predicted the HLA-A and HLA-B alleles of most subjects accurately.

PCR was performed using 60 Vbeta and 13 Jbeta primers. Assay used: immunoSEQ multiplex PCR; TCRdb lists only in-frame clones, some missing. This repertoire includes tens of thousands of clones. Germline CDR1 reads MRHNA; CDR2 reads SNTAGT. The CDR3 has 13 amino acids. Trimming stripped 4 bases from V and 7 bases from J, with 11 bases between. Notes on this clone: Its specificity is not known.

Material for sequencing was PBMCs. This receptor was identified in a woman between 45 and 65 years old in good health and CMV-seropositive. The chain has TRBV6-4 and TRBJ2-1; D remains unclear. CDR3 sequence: CASSGYYGNEQFF. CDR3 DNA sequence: TGTGCCAGCAGTGGCTACTATGGGAATGAGCAGTTCTTC.